The T cell receptor beta chain under discussion was sequenced for a study of human T cells and chemical hapten exposure. Overall study context: Patients received weekly diphenylcyclopropenone doses to the scalp throughout the approximately 26-week study.

The CDR3 has 14 amino acids. V was trimmed by 0 bases and J by 5 bases, leaving 10 bases between them. CDR1 is SNHLY and CDR2 is FYNNEI in the germline V gene. By share of the sample, this clonotype is medium-sized. TCRdb reprocessed the RACE reads with MiXCR, giving one entry per CDR3 protein. The sample holds 40,000 or so distinct CDR3 sequences, over 3.5% seen once. Time point defined: patch test 1, 2 weeks after DPC sensitization. Stated treatment: therapeutic diphenylcyclopropenone sensitization with weekly scalp DPC. Before extraction, the whole blood was not fractionated, and total RNA was taken from it. Alopecia patients, 18 to 70 years old and DPC-suitable, served as donors.

The clonotype was recovered from a man aged 50 to 60 with alopecia areata. Some clones in this sample may be carry-over from other donors' samples. The chain employs TRBV2 and TRBJ1-1, with D unresolved. The sequencing here drew on whole blood, taken in connection with sensitization to the hapten diphenylcyclopropenone (DPC). CDR3 in amino acids: CASSEADTGTEAFF. CDR3 DNA sequence: TGTGCCAGCAGTGAAGCTGACACGGGGACTGAAGCTTTCTTT.